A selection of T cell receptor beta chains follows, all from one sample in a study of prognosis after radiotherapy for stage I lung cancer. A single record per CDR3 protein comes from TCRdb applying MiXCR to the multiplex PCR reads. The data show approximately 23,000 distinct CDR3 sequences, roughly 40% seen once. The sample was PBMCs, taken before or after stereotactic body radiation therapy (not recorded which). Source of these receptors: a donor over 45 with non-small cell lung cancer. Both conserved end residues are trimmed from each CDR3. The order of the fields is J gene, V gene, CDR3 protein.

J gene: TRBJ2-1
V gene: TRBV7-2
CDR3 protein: ASSLAASTTIHDQF

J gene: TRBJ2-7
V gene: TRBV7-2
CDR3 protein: ASSSSTPGEHY

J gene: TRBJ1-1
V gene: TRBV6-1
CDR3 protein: ASSPLTGGTEAF

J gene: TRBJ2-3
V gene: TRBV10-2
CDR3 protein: ASRRGQGAAYTQY

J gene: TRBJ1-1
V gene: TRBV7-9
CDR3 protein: ASILQDNTEAF

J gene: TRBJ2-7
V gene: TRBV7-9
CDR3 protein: ASSSGTVGREQY

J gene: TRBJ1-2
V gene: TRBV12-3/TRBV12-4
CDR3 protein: ASSPRTANYGYT

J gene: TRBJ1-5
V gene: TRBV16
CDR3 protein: ASSQMDRNQPQH

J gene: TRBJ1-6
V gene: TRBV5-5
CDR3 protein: ASSLTGTPGSPLH

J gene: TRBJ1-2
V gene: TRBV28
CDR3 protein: ASIFSGGYGYT

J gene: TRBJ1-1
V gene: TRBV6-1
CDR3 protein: ASIPGTLNTEAF

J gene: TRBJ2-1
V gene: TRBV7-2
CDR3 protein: ASSRAGGAGVSEEQF

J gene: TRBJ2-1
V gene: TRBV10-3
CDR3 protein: AISPRLAVIVKDEQS

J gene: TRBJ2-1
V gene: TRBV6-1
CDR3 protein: ASSPGLAGNNEQF

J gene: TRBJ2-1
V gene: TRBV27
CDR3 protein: ASSFPPPRVLKGNEQF

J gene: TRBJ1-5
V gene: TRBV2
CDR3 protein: ASSGGIQPQH

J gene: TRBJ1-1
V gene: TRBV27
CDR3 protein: ASSPVGRQAF

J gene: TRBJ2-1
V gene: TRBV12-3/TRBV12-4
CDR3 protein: ASSEAGRRYNEQF

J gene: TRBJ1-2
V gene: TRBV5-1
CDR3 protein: ASSPGQALDANRGYT

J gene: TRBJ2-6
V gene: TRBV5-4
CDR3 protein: ASSLGGGAGANVLT

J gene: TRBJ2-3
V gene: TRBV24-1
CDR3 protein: ATSDLDFGTDTQY

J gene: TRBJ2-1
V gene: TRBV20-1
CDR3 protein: SAPRFNEQF

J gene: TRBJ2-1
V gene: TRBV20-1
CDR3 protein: SARDGTGNEQF

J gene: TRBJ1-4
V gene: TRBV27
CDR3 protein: ASSLRQLNEKLF

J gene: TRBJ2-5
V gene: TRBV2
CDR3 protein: ASSSTLTGLSETQY

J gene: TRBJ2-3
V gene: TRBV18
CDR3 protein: ASSPSGAWDTQY

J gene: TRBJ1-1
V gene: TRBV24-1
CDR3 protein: ATSGSGTKTEAF

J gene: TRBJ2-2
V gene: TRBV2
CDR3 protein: ASSERRTTAGELF

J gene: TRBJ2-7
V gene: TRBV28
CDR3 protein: ASSLGGLYEQY

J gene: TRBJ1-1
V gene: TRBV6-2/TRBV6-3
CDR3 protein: ASRDRVRDEAF

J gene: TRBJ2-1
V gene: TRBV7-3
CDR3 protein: ASSLSGRGNNEQF

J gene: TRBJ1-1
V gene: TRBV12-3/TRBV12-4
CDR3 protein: ASSLAVNTEAF

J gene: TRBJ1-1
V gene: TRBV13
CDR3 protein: ASSPPWMNTEAF

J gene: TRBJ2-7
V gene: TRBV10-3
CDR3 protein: ATAVVAEGRYEQY

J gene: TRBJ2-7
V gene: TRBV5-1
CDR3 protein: ASNGRGVYEQY

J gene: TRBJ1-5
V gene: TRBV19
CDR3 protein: ASSAASNQPQH

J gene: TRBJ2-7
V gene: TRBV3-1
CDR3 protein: ASSADRGRGSYEQY

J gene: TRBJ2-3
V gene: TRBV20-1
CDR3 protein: SAWTSRSDTQY

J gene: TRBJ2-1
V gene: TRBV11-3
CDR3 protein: ASSPLGGSPYNEQF

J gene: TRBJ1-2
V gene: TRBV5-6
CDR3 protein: ASSLGGDGGYT

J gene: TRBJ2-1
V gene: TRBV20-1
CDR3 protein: SAREDRDYNEQF